The rows below give T cell receptor beta chains drawn from one sample of a study of shared clonotypes between healthy human individuals. The table came from immunoSEQ multiplex PCR; TCRdb's copy has only in-frame clones and leaves some out. Of 950,000 to 1,100,000 clones detected, about 77% appear once; the ten largest clones hold about 1.5%. The specimen was memory CD4+ T cells sorted from blood. These receptors came from a man aged 18 to 35 in good health. Each CDR3 is given with its conserved first and last residue. D genes are given only for firm matches. Size is omitted from some rows. Given values are once, few, many or a class for expanded clones.

NA,TRBJ1-6,TRBD1,TRBV6-6,TGTGCCAGCAGTGGCCAAGACAGGGGAAATTCACCCCTCCACTTT,CASSGQDRGNSPLHF
many,TRBJ1-1,TRBD1,TRBV7-9,TGTGCCAGCAGCCCCGGAGATCCGGACAGGGTGGAAGCTTTCTTT,CASSPGDPDRVEAFF
NA,TRBJ2-7,TRBD2,TRBV7-2,TGTGCCAGCAGACCTAGCGGGGTCCCCTACGAGCAGTACTTC,CASRPSGVPYEQYF
NA,TRBJ2-3,NA,TRBV5-1,TGCGCCAGCAGCTTGGACAAAGGCACAGATACGCAGTATTTT,CASSLDKGTDTQYF
NA,TRBJ1-5,NA,TRBV7-2,TGTGCCAGCAGCTTCCCCCGGGGCAATCAGCCCCAGCATTTT,CASSFPRGNQPQHF
NA,TRBJ2-7,TRBD1,TRBV20-1,TGCAGTGCTTCTACAGGGGTACAGAACTTC,CSASTGVQNF
NA,TRBJ2-3,NA,TRBV7-2,TGTGCCAGCAGCTTAGGGAAGGGACGGACAGATACGCAGTATTTT,CASSLGKGRTDTQYF
many,TRBJ1-2,NA,TRBV28,TGTGCCAGCAGTTCCCCGGATTACCACTATGGCTACACCTTC,CASSSPDYHYGYTF
NA,TRBJ1-6,NA,TRBV6-6,TGTGCCAGCAGTTACTCGACTAATTCACCCCTCCACTTT,CASSYSTNSPLHF
NA,TRBJ2-3,TRBD2,TRBV30,TGTGCCTGGAGTGTACAGACGCGGGGGGCCGGGGTAGATACGCAGTATTTT,CAWSVQTRGAGVDTQYF
NA,TRBJ1-2,TRBD1,TRBV7-8,TGTGCCAGCAGCTTAGATCCAGGGGGTTTAACTAACTATGGCTACACCTTC,CASSLDPGGLTNYGYTF
NA,TRBJ2-3,TRBD2,TRBV9,TGTGCCAGCAGTCGTAGCGGGAGGACTACAGATACGCAGTATTTT,CASSRSGRTTDTQYF
once,TRBJ1-5,NA,TRBV5-3,TGTGCCAGAAGCTTGGGGGGCAATCAGCCCCAGCATTTT,CARSLGGNQPQHF